Described below is a single T cell receptor beta chain sequence and its context. Its antigen is unknown. In TCRdb, the 5' RACE reads were re-called with MiXCR into one record per CDR3 protein. The sample lists about 470,000 distinct CDR3 sequences; about 20% were seen once. This sample stems from a study of T-cell memory formation after mild COVID-19. Study-level points and caveats: Contracting clones localized mainly to CM and EM when CD4+ and mainly to EMRA when CD8+. Prior to infection, memory already included some responding clones, suggesting cross-reactive memory joined.

CDR1 and CDR2 (germline): MNHEY, SVGEGT. V was clipped by 4 bases and J by 4 bases; unmatched bases: 7. The CDR3 sequence is 15 residues long. The TCR originated in an adult woman who had mild COVID-19 (a few samples of this study predate the infection). Cell type and time point are not known. The rearrangement uses TRBV6-2 or TRBV6-3 and TRBJ2-7; 10 nucleotides line up with TRBD1. The sequenced sample was PBMCs or a T cell subset sorted from them (not recorded which). CDR3 bases: TGTGCCAGCAGTTCGGCCGGGACAGGGGTATACGAGCAGTACTTC. Its translation: CASSSAGTGVYEQYF.